Sequencing of this TCR beta chain was carried out in a study of cytotoxic CD8 clonotypes in ibrutinib-treated CLL. Trimming cost V 3 bases and J 6 bases; bases outside gene matches: 14. The germline V gene has CDR1 KGHSH and CDR2 LQKENI. The CDR3 length is 16 residues. This clone was picked up a small number of times. TCRdb's copy holds only in-frame clones and misses some; the assay was immunoSEQ multiplex PCR. The sample holds about 86,000 clones, 86% seen once. V usage is TRBV18 and J usage is TRBJ2-7; 7 positions match TRBD2. Sequencing was performed on PBMCs, taken before ibrutinib treatment. This receptor was identified in a human donor with chronic lymphocytic leukemia. Here the CDR3 reads CASSPPVGGPLGEQYF. Written as DNA, the CDR3 is TGTGCCAGCTCACCTCCCGTGGGAGGGCCGCTGGGCGAGCAGTACTTC. The full variable domain, rest sourced from reference TRBV18 and TRBJ2-7, is NAGVMQNPRHLVRRRGQEARLRCSPMKGHSHVYWYRQLPEEGLKFMVYLQKENIIDESGMPKERFSAEFPKEGPSILRIQQVVRGDSAAYFCASSPPVGGPLGEQYFGPGTRLTVT.